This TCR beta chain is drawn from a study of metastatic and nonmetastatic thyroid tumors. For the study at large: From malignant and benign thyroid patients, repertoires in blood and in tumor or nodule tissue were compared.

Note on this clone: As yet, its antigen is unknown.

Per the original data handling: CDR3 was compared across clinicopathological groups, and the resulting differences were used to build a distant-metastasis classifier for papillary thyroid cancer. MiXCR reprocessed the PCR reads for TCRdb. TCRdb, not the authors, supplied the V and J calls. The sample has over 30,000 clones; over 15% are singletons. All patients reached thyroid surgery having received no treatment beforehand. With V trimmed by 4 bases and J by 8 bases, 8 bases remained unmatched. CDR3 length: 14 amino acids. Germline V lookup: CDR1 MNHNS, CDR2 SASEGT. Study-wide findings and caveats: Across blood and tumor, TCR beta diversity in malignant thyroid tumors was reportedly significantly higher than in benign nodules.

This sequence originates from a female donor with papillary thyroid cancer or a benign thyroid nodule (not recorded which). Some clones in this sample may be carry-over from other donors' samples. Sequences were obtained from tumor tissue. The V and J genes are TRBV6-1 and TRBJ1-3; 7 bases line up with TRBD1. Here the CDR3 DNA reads TGTGCCAGCAGTGTCGGACAGGATGTGCACACCATATATTTT. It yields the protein CASSVGQDVHTIYF.